This TCR beta chain was sequenced in a study of beta chain features in type 1 diabetes. Study findings and constraints: Shorter TCRB CDR3s, moderately but significantly so, were found in Type 1 diabetes patients in all four CD4+ subsets. There were fewer insertions and more deletions at the VDJ junctions of type 1 diabetes patients.

A word on this clone: Its antigen is still unknown.

CDR3 length: 14 residues. The V gene's germline CDR1 is SEHNR and CDR2 FQNEAQ (reference sequence). V was pared by 4 bases and J by 5 bases, with 14 bases between. Isolated RNA was reverse transcribed in full, so expressed TCRB transcripts were sequenced. Libraries were prepared by immunoSEQ multiplex PCR; TCRdb keeps only in-frame clonotypes and omits some of them. This sample has about 260,000 clones, with 20% found just once. The material sequenced was naive CD4+ T cells from blood. The rearrangement joins TRBV7-9 to TRBJ1-2; D remains ambiguous. The TCR comes from a woman aged 40 to 50 with type 1 diabetes. CDR3 region: CASSSRHPAYGYTF. In DNA, the CDR3 is TGTGCCAGCAGCTCACGACACCCAGCATATGGCTACACCTTC.